Following are 13 T cell receptor beta chains from one sample sequenced in a study of T-cell memory formation after mild COVID-19. TCRdb called the 5' RACE reads again in MiXCR, with one record for every CDR3 protein. The repertoire holds hundreds of thousands of distinct CDR3 sequences, with roughly 18% as singletons. Sequencing was carried out using PBMCs or a T cell subset sorted from them (not recorded which). Every receptor here comes from a man aged 18 to 30 who had mild COVID-19 (a few samples of this study predate the infection). Cell type and time point are not known.

The chain links TRBV5-1 to TRBJ2-3, with D perhaps matching TRBD1 or TRBD2 (6 bases each). Germline V CDR1 and CDR2: SGHRS, YFSETQ. The ends were cut back, 6 bases at V and 1 base at J, with 15 bases in the middle. This CDR3 region has 15 residues. In DNA, the CDR3 is TGCGCCAGCACCACCACCGGGGGCCGCACAGATACGCAGTATTTT. This sequence encodes CASTTTGGRTDTQYF.

The V and J genes are TRBV24-1 and TRBJ1-5; D is unresolved. The CDR3 runs 16 residues. V was pared by 9 bases and J by 0 bases, with 17 bases between. Germline V gene data show CDR1 as KGHDR and CDR2 as SFDVKD. The CDR3 nucleotides read TGTGCCACCCCACCACCCCGGGCTGGTAGCAATCAGCCCCAGCATTTT. Its protein is CATPPPRAGSNQPQHF.

The chain has TRBV15 and TRBJ2-7; possible D gene TRBD1, 5 bases. Germline V gene sequence: CDR1 LNHNV, CDR2 YYDKDF (reference sequence). The CDR3 covers 13 residues. Between the trimmed V and J ends, which lost 0 bases and 9 bases, there was a span of 12 bases. The CDR3 region has the DNA TGTGCCACCAGCAGAGAGAAGGGGTCGGGGCAGTACGTC. As protein: CATSREKGSGQYV.

The V call is TRBV7-2, the J call TRBJ1-6, with D possibly matching TRBD1 (5 bases). With 5 bases removed from V and 7 bases from J, the gap between germline ends came to 12 bases. Germline CDR1 SGHTA, CDR2 FQGNSA. The CDR3 totals 14 residues. This chain's CDR3 is CASSLQEGNSPLHF. The CDR3 coding sequence is TGTGCCAGCAGCCTTCAGGAGGGGAATTCACCCCTCCACTTT.

The sample holds a few counts of this clonotype. This chain connects TRBV6-6 to TRBJ1-1, with 11 bases that match TRBD1. Looked up from germline, CDR1 is MNHNY and CDR2 is SVGAGI (reference sequence). The CDR3 loop spans 16 amino acids. Trimming took 6 bases from V and 3 from J; bases not matched to a gene: 9. The CDR3 sequence: CASSHRTGGEHTEAFF. CDR3 DNA: TGTGCCAGCAGCCACCGGACAGGGGGCGAGCACACTGAAGCTTTCTTT.

The chain links TRBV2 to TRBJ1-6, with no clear D. CDR1 and CDR2 from the germline V gene are SNHLY and FYNNEI. The CDR3 is 13 residues long. Trimming removed 3 bases from V and 10 bases from J, with 10 bases in between. CDR3 loop: CASSEGFGSPLHF. The DNA of the CDR3 is TGTGCCAGCAGTGAGGGATTCGGGTCACCCCTCCACTTT.

Only a few counts were recorded for this clonotype. This chain connects TRBV30 to TRBJ1-1; D not certain. Germline loops: CDR1 GTSNPN, CDR2 SVGIG (reference sequence). The CDR3 loop spans 11 amino acids. Between the trimmed V and J ends, which lost 5 bases and 8 bases, there was a span of 12 bases. The CDR3 is CAWLEAGEAFF. DNA of the CDR3: TGTGCCTGGCTCGAGGCAGGCGAAGCTTTCTTT.

Only a few counts were recorded for this clonotype. The chain carries TRBV4-2 and TRBJ2-7, with D tentatively TRBD2 (5 bases). Between the trimmed V and J ends, which lost 4 bases and 6 bases, there was a span of 25 bases. There are 17 residues in the CDR3. Germline loops: CDR1 LGHNA, CDR2 YNFKEQ. The chain's CDR3 is CASSPKERLASLSEQYF. The CDR3, as DNA: TGTGCCAGCAGCCCGAAAGAGAGGCTCGCTAGCCTCTCCGAGCAGTACTTC.

This clonotype showed up just a few times. This chain links TRBV7-9 with TRBJ2-2, with D perhaps given as TRBD1 or TRBD2 (5 bases each). With 4 bases removed from V and 5 bases from J, the gap between germline ends came to 14 bases. CDR3 length: 15 amino acids. Per the germline V gene, CDR1 is SEHNR and CDR2 is FQNEAQ (reference sequence). CDR3 residues: CASSSPWGRTGELFF. Here the CDR3 DNA reads TGTGCCAGCAGCTCCCCGTGGGGACGAACCGGGGAGCTGTTTTTT.

V gene TRBV12-3 or TRBV12-4 combines with J gene TRBJ2-1; D call uncertain. V lost 5 bases and J lost 7, with 18 bases in between. This CDR3 has 15 amino acids. CDR3 sequence reads: CASSPDEDLLNEQFF. The CDR3 DNA reads TGTGCCAGCAGTCCTGACGAAGACCTTCTGAATGAGCAGTTCTTC.

There are a few counts of this clonotype. The genes are TRBV6-2 or TRBV6-3 and TRBJ2-3; TRBD2 agrees at 7 bases. Germline assignment: CDR1 MNHEY and CDR2 SVGEGT. Losses at the gene ends were 7 bases for V and 4 bases for J; bases not matched to a gene: 14. This CDR3 comprises 16 residues. CDR3 coding DNA: TGTGCCAGCAAACGTCAGCGGGGAGCCCCCCCAGATACGCAGTATTTT. As protein: CASKRQRGAPPDTQYF.

The rearrangement uses TRBV27 and TRBJ2-7; D perhaps matches TRBD2 (7 bases). Germline CDR1 MNHEY, CDR2 SMNVEV (reference sequence). The CDR3 consists of 14 residues. Trimming shortened V by 6 bases and J by 2 bases, and 14 bases separated the two germline ends. For the CDR3, the DNA is TGTGCCAGCAGATGGGGGGGGGCAACCTACGAGCAGTACTTC. Amino acid sequence: CASRWGGATYEQYF.

The table lists this clonotype with a few counts. The chain combines TRBV10-3 with TRBJ2-5, with D perhaps matching TRBD2 (6 bases). Between the trimmed V and J ends, which lost 3 bases and 2 bases, there was a span of 16 bases. This CDR3 has 16 residues. Germline V gene lookup returns CDR1 ENHRY and CDR2 SYGVKD. In nucleotides, the CDR3 is TGTGCCATCAGTGACCCAGGCGGGGAAATACAAGAGACCCAGTACTTC. Translated, it gives CAISDPGGEIQETQYF.